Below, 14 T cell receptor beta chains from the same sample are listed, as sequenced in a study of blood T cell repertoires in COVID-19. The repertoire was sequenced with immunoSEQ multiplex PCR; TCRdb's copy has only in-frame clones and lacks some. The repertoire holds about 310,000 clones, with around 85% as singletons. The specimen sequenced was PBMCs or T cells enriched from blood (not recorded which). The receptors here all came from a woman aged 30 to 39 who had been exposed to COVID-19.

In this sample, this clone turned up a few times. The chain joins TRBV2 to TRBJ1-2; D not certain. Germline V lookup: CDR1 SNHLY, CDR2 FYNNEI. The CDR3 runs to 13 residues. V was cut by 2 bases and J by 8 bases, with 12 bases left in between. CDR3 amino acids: CASSEWAPGGYTF. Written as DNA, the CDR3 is TGTGCCAGCAGTGAATGGGCCCCGGGAGGCTACACCTTC. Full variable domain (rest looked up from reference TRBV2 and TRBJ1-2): EPEVTQTPSHQVTQMGQEVILRCVPISNHLYFYWYRQILGQKVEFLVSFYNNEISEKSEIFDDQFSVERPDGSNFTLKIRSTKLEDSAMYFCASSEWAPGGYTFGSGTRLTVV.

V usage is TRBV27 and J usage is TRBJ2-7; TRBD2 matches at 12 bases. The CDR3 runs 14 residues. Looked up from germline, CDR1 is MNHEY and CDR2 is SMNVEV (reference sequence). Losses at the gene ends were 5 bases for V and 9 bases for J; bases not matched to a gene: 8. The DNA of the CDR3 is TGTGCCAGCAGTCAACAGACTAGCGGGAGTGGGCAGTACTTC. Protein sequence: CASSQQTSGSGQYF.

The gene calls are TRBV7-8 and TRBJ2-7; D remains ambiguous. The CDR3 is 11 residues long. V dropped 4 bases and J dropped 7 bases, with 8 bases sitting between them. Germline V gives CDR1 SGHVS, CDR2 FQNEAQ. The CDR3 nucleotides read TGTGCCAGCAGCTATCACTGGGAGCAGTACTTC. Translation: CASSYHWEQYF.

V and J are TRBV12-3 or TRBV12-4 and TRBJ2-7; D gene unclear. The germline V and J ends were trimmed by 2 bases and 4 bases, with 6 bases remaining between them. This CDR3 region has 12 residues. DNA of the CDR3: TGTGCCAGCAGTTTATTGTTATACGAGCAGTACTTC. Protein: CASSLLLYEQYF.

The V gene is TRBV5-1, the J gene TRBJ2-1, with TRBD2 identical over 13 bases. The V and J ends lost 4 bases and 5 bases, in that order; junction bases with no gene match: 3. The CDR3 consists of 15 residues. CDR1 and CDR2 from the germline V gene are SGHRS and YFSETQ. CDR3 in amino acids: CASSPTSGGNNEQFF. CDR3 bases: TGCGCCAGCAGCCCGACTAGCGGGGGGAACAATGAGCAGTTCTTC.

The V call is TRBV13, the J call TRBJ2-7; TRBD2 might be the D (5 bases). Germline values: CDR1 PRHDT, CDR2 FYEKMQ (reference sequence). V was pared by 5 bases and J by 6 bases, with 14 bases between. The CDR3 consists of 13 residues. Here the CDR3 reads CASSIIFAGEQYF. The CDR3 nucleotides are TGTGCCAGCAGCATAATATTTGCGGGCGAGCAGTACTTC.

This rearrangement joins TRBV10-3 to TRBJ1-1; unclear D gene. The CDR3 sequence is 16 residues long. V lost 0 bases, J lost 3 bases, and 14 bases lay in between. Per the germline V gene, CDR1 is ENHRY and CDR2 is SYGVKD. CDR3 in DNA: TGTGCCATCAGTGAGTCTGTCGGGGTTAGGGACACTGAAGCTTTCTTT. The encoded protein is CAISESVGVRDTEAFF.

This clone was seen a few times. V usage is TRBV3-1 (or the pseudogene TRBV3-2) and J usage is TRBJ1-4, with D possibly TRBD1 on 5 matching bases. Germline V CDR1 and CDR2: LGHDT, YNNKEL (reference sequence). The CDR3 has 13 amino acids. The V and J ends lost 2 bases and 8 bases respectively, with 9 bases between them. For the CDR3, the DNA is TGTGCCAGCAGCCAATTACGGGGGGAAAAACTGTTTTTT. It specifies CASSQLRGEKLFF.

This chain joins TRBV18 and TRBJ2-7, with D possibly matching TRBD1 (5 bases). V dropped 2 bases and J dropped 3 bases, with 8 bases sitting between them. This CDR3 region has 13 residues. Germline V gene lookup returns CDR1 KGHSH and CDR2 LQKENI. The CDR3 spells CASSPGANYEQYF. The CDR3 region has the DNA TGTGCCAGCTCACCAGGGGCCAACTACGAGCAGTACTTC. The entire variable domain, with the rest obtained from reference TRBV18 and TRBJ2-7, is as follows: NAGVMQNPRHLVRRRGQEARLRCSPMKGHSHVYWYRQLPEEGLKFMVYLQKENIIDESGMPKERFSAEFPKEGPSILRIQQVVRGDSAAYFCASSPGANYEQYFGPGTRLTVT.

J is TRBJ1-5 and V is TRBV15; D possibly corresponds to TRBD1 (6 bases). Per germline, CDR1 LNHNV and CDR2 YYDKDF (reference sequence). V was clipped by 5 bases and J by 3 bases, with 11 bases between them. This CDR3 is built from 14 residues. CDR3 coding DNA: TGTGCCACCAGCGAGAGGGGGACCAATCAGCCCCAGCATTTT. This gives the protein CATSERGTNQPQHF.

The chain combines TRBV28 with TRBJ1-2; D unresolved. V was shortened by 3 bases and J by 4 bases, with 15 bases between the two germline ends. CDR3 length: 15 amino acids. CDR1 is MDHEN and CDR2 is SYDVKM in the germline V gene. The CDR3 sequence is CASSFIAGFSYGYTF. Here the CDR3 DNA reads TGTGCCAGCAGTTTTATAGCGGGGTTTAGCTATGGCTACACCTTC.

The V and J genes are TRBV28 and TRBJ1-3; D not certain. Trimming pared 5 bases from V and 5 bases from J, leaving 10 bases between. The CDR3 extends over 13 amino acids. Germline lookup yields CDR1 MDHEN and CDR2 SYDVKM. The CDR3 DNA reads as TGTGCCAGCAGTGAGGGTTCTCGAAACACCATATATTTT. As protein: CASSEGSRNTIYF. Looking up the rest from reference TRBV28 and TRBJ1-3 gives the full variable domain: DVKVTQSSRYLVKRTGEKVFLECVQDMDHENMFWYRQDPGLGLRLIYFSYDVKMKEKGDIPEGYSVSREKKERFSLILESASTNQTSMYLCASSEGSRNTIYFGEGSWLTVV.

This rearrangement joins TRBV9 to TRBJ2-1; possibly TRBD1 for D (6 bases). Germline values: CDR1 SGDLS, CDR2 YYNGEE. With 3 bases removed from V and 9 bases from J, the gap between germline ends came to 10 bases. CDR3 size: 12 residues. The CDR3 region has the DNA TGTGCCAGCAGCGCCATAGGGGGTGAGCAGTTCTTC. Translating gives CASSAIGGEQFF.

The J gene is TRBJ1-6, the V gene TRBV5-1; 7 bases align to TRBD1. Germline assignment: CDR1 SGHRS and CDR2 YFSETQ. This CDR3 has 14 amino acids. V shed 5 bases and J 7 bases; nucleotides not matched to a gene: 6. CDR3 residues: CASRHRDSNSPLHF. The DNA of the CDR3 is TGCGCCAGCAGACATAGGGACAGCAATTCACCCCTCCACTTT.